This passage covers 6 T cell receptor beta chains from one sample sequenced in a study of shared clonotypes between healthy human individuals. Sequenced by immunoSEQ multiplex PCR; TCRdb stores in-frame clones only, minus some. The table has roughly 500,000 clones, about 96% seen once. The sequenced sample consisted of naive CD4+ T cells sorted from blood. Specified subset: CD45RA+ positively selected. These receptors all come from a woman aged 25 to 39 in good health.

The chain links TRBV30 to TRBJ1-5; D unclear. CDR3 size: 12 residues. V was shortened by 0 bases and J by 3 bases, with 3 bases between the two germline ends. The germline V gene has CDR1 GTSNPN and CDR2 SVGIG (reference sequence). The DNA for the CDR3 is TGTGCCTGGAGTGTGTTCAATCAGCCCCAGCATTTT. Translating it yields CAWSVFNQPQHF.

V is TRBV2 and J is TRBJ2-5, with TRBD2 identical over 14 bases. The germline CDR1 and CDR2 sequences are SNHLY and FYNNEI. V lost 5 bases and J lost 5; bases outside the gene matches: 1. The CDR3 is 14 amino acids. CDR3 coding DNA: TGTGCCAGCAGTCGGACTAGCGGGAGGGAGACCCAGTACTTC. It codes for CASSRTSGRETQYF.

The chain has TRBV7-9 and TRBJ1-4; tentatively, D is TRBD1 (5 bases). The ends were cut back, 2 bases at V and 3 bases at J, with 7 bases in the middle. The CDR3 runs to 14 residues. From germline, CDR1 is SEHNR and CDR2 FQNEAQ (reference sequence). The CDR3 loop is CASSLSTANEKLFF. CDR3 sequence (DNA): TGTGCCAGCAGCTTATCGACAGCTAATGAAAAACTGTTTTTT.

J is TRBJ1-6 and V is TRBV5-4; D ambiguous. The CDR3 is made up of 10 amino acids. CDR1 SGHNT and CDR2 YYREEE come from the germline V gene (reference sequence). V dropped 3 bases and J dropped 9 bases, with 1 base sitting between them. CDR3 nucleotides: TGTGCCAGCAGCTGTTCACCCCTCCACTTT. This translates into CASSCSPLHF.

The chain employs TRBV29-1 and TRBJ1-5; D might be TRBD1 (5 bases). V lost 6 bases, J lost 2 bases, and 14 bases lay in between. This CDR3 spans 14 amino acids. Germline V CDR1 and CDR2: SQVTM, ANQGSEA. The CDR3 loop is CSVQWGSGNQPQHF. CDR3 DNA sequence: TGCAGCGTCCAATGGGGGTCGGGCAATCAGCCCCAGCATTTT.

The J gene is TRBJ2-5, the V gene TRBV30; TRBD2 might be the D (6 bases). Trimming stripped 0 bases from V and 0 bases from J, with 11 bases between. The CDR3 runs to 15 residues. The germline gives CDR1 GTSNPN, CDR2 SVGIG (reference sequence). The CDR3 DNA sequence: TGTGCCTGGAGTGTACAAAGCGGGTACCAAGAGACCCAGTACTTC. The encoded protein is CAWSVQSGYQETQYF.